This T cell receptor beta chain was captured by sequencing in a study of blood T cell repertoires in COVID-19. Study in general: Whether acute or convalescent, the COVID-19 samples came from the United States, Italy and Spain. T cells, B-cell-depleted T cells, or PBMCs provided the cDNA or gDNA that served as material.

Study processing details: From reference gene primer amplification, estimates of nucleated cell counts were derived. Sequencing was performed with immunoSEQ multiplex PCR; in TCRdb, only in-frame clones are kept and a portion is missing. V and J calls and clone size are copied from that table; D and trimming were computed from the DNA. Among some 150,000 clones, 82% were seen once, and the ten largest hold about 4.3%. Germline lookup yields CDR1 KGHSH and CDR2 LQKENI. The CDR3 has 16 amino acids. V shed 1 base, J shed 4 bases, and the junction held 7 bases outside the gene matches. This chain uses TRBV18 with TRBJ2-1; TRBD2 matches at 7 bases. The sequence derives from a woman of 80 years or more with acute or convalescent COVID-19. Sequencing was done on a sample of peripheral blood. The CDR3 nucleotides read TGTGCCAGCTCACCACAGGCTAGCGGAGCTTACAATGAGCAGTTCTTC. It codes for CASSPQASGAYNEQFF.